The present TCR beta chain was sequenced within a study of T cell responses to AZD1222 COVID-19 vaccine. Whole-study context: Samples with a second dose at about 4 or about 12 weeks were pooled together. Study-level findings and limits: Just a handful of AZD1222 recipients were seropositive at baseline. Close to half of spike-specific TCRs reportedly recognize unmutated variant regions.

As concerns this clone: Its matching antigen is unknown.

The CDR3 length is 16 residues. CDR1 is SGHNT and CDR2 is YYREEE in the germline V gene (reference sequence). After removal of 2 bases from V and 5 bases from J, the junction contained 6 bases not matched to a gene. Profiling relied on immunoSEQ multiplex PCR, and the TCRdb table lists in-frame clones only, not all of them. Here the sample spans about 110,000 clones, roughly nine tenths being singletons. The sequence derives from an adult in good health. The rearrangement links TRBV5-4 to TRBJ2-5, with 13 bases fitting TRBD2. Here the sequenced sample was peripheral blood, taken on day 0 of AZD1222 vaccination. CDR3 nucleotide sequence: TGTGCCAGCAGCTTACTAGCGGGAGGGACCGGGGAGACCCAGTACTTC. Translating it yields CASSLLAGGTGETQYF. Based on the CDR3 plus reference TRBV5-4 and TRBJ2-5, the full variable domain is ETGVTQSPTHLIKTRGQQVTLRCSSQSGHNTVSWYQQALGQGPQFIFQYYREEENGRGNFPPRFSGLQFPNYSSELNVNALELDDSALYLCASSLLAGGTGETQYFGPGTRLLVL.